The 17 T cell receptor beta chains in this list originate from one sample, sequenced in a study of blood T cell repertoires in COVID-19. Data came from immunoSEQ multiplex PCR; TCRdb stores just in-frame clones and leaves some out. The sample has about 100,000 clones; 75% to 90% are singletons. The sample was peripheral blood. The receptors were gathered from a middle-aged man with acute or convalescent COVID-19.

The chain uses TRBV3-1 (or the pseudogene TRBV3-2) and TRBJ2-5, with D tentatively TRBD2 (6 bases). V was trimmed by 0 bases and J by 2 bases, leaving 10 bases between them. CDR1 LGHDT and CDR2 YNNKEL come from the germline V gene (reference sequence). This CDR3 has 15 amino acids. The CDR3 DNA is TGTGCCAGCAGCCAAGATTTAGCGGAACAAGAGACCCAGTACTTC. It is translated as CASSQDLAEQETQYF.

The CDR3 protein is CASRRGYSYNEQFF. The CDR3 DNA sequence: TGTGCCAGCAGGAGGGGGTATTCCTACAATGAGCAGTTCTTC. This chain connects TRBV6-5 to TRBJ2-1; D perhaps matches TRBD1 (6 bases). Germline loops: CDR1 MNHEY, CDR2 SVGAGI. The CDR3 runs 14 residues. V lost 6 bases and J 1 base, leaving 10 bases between the germline ends.

The chain recombines TRBV28 with TRBJ1-6, with D tentatively TRBD1 (6 bases). Germline V gene lookup returns CDR1 MDHEN and CDR2 SYDVKM. There are 16 residues in the CDR3. Trimming removed 8 bases at V and 0 bases at J, with 14 bases between. The CDR3 protein is CASGWTASSYNSPLHF. CDR3 nucleotides: TGTGCCAGCGGCTGGACAGCGAGCTCCTATAATTCACCCCTCCACTTT.

The chain combines TRBV30 with TRBJ1-3, with a possible D match to TRBD1 (5 bases). V was pared by 0 bases and J by 0 bases, with 12 bases between. Per the germline V gene, CDR1 is GTSNPN and CDR2 is SVGIG (reference sequence). The CDR3 is 16 amino acids. CDR3 region: CAWSVSGGSSGNTIYF. The CDR3 coding sequence is TGTGCCTGGAGTGTTTCGGGGGGGAGCTCTGGAAACACCATATATTTT.

The genes are TRBV6-5 and TRBJ2-1; 8 positions match TRBD2. This CDR3 spans 12 amino acids. CDR1 is MNHEY and CDR2 is SVGAGI in the germline V gene. V shed 7 bases, J shed 10 bases, and the junction held 6 bases outside the gene matches. CDR3 sequence: CASNPGGEEQFF. CDR3 nucleotide sequence: TGTGCCAGCAACCCCGGGGGGGAGGAGCAGTTCTTC.

This clone has a handful of counts. The sample holds other DNA sequences that translate to the same CDR3. The rearrangement joins TRBV4-1 to TRBJ1-2, with 7 positions matching TRBD1. The V gene end was trimmed by 3 bases and the J gene end by 5 bases; junction bases not matched to a gene: 9. The germline gives CDR1 MGHRA, CDR2 YSYEKL. There are 15 residues in the CDR3. This CDR3 is CASSHPRGQFYGYTF. In DNA, the CDR3 is TGCGCCAGCAGCCACCCCCGGGGACAGTTTTATGGCTACACCTTC.

This chain connects TRBV2 to TRBJ1-5; D not resolved. The CDR3 runs to 12 residues. V shed 0 bases and J shed 8 bases, with 5 bases lying between them. The germline gives CDR1 SNHLY, CDR2 FYNNEI. CDR3 nucleotides: TGTGCCAGCAGTGAAGCCCGTGAGCCCCAGCATTTT. Translating it yields CASSEAREPQHF.

Concerning this clone itself: At one end, the junction sequence differs from germline, possibly due to a read error. The chain couples TRBV18 to TRBJ2-7; a weak D match, TRBD2 (7 bases). Per germline, CDR1 KGHSH and CDR2 LQKENI. The CDR3 is made up of 12 amino acids. The CDR3 nucleotides are TGTGCCAGCTCACCCCTCGGGGGGCGACAGAACTTC. Protein sequence: CASSPLGGRQNF.

The chain couples TRBV18 to TRBJ1-2; no reliable D call. The CDR3 runs 16 residues. Trimming cost V 6 bases and J 5 bases, with 22 bases left between them. Germline V gene lookup returns CDR1 KGHSH and CDR2 LQKENI. The CDR3, as DNA: TGTGCCAGCTCCCAACCGGAGGACGGTTCGAATTATGGCTACACCTTC. As protein: CASSQPEDGSNYGYTF.

V gene TRBV2 combines with J gene TRBJ2-3; a weak D match, TRBD2 (5 bases). This CDR3 is built from 13 residues. Germline V CDR1 and CDR2: SNHLY, FYNNEI. The V gene lost 11 bases and the J gene lost 2 bases, with 14 bases spanning the gap. CDR3 DNA sequence: TGTGCCGGGAGACTATTTGCCACAGATACGCAGTATTTT. The encoded protein is CAGRLFATDTQYF.

The chain recombines TRBV29-1 with TRBJ2-3; 7 bases line up with TRBD2. The germline V gene encodes CDR1 SQVTM and CDR2 ANQGSEA. The CDR3 consists of 15 residues. J was trimmed by 4 bases and V by 4 bases; bases with no gene match: 11. The CDR3: CSVGRVGGSSDTQYF. The CDR3 region has the DNA TGCAGCGTTGGCAGGGTGGGCGGGAGCTCAGATACGCAGTATTTT.

This chain connects TRBV10-1 to TRBJ1-4, with a possible D match to TRBD1 (5 bases). Germline CDR1 WNHNN, CDR2 SYGVQD (reference sequence). This CDR3 contains 14 residues. V was trimmed by 2 bases and J by 8 bases, leaving 12 bases between them. The DNA for the CDR3 is TGCGCCAGCAGTGAGGGGGGGTTCTGCGAAAAACTGTTTTTT. It codes for CASSEGGFCEKLFF.

This clone was recorded a few times. V and J are TRBV6-5 and TRBJ1-1, with D uncertain. The CDR3 extends over 15 amino acids. Trimming cost V 6 bases and J 2 bases, with 16 bases left between them. Germline lookup yields CDR1 MNHEY and CDR2 SVGAGI. The CDR3 here is CASRYDGGTNTEAFF. The CDR3 nucleotides are TGTGCCAGCAGATATGATGGAGGAACAAACACTGAAGCTTTCTTT.

In the case of this clone: The germline gene is not matched at one end of the junction; a read error may be the cause. The same CDR3 arises from other DNA sequences in this sample as well. This chain joins TRBV2 and TRBJ2-1, with D possibly TRBD1 on 5 matching bases. Germline CDR1 and CDR2: SNHLY and FYNNEI. This CDR3 is built from 11 residues. The CDR3 bases are TGTGCTAGCAGGGCAAACAATGAGCAGTTCTTC. Translating it yields CASRANNEQFF.

This clone was detected only a few times. V and J are TRBV9 and TRBJ2-1, with D perhaps TRBD2 (6 bases). Germline CDR1 and CDR2: SGDLS and YYNGEE. Trimming pared 8 bases from V and 0 bases from J, leaving 18 bases between. The CDR3 totals 16 residues. CDR3 residues: CASAPSEGVSYNEQFF. The CDR3 DNA reads as TGTGCCAGTGCCCCGTCGGAGGGTGTCTCCTACAATGAGCAGTTCTTC.

The rearrangement joins TRBV28 to TRBJ1-2; no clear D. Germline loops: CDR1 MDHEN, CDR2 SYDVKM. The CDR3 consists of 15 residues. With 5 bases removed from V and 5 bases from J, the gap between germline ends came to 18 bases. The CDR3 region is CASSPLGSGGYGYTF. The CDR3 DNA follows: TGTGCCAGCAGTCCCCTCGGATCCGGCGGGTATGGCTACACCTTC.

The chain joins TRBV19 to TRBJ2-3, with TRBD1 identical over 7 bases. J gave up 3 bases and V 5 bases, and 5 bases lay outside the gene matches. Germline V gives CDR1 LNHDA, CDR2 SQIVND (reference sequence). The CDR3 is made up of 14 amino acids. In DNA, the CDR3 is TGTGCCAGTAGTTGGCCAGGGGGTACAGATACGCAGTATTTT. Protein product: CASSWPGGTDTQYF.